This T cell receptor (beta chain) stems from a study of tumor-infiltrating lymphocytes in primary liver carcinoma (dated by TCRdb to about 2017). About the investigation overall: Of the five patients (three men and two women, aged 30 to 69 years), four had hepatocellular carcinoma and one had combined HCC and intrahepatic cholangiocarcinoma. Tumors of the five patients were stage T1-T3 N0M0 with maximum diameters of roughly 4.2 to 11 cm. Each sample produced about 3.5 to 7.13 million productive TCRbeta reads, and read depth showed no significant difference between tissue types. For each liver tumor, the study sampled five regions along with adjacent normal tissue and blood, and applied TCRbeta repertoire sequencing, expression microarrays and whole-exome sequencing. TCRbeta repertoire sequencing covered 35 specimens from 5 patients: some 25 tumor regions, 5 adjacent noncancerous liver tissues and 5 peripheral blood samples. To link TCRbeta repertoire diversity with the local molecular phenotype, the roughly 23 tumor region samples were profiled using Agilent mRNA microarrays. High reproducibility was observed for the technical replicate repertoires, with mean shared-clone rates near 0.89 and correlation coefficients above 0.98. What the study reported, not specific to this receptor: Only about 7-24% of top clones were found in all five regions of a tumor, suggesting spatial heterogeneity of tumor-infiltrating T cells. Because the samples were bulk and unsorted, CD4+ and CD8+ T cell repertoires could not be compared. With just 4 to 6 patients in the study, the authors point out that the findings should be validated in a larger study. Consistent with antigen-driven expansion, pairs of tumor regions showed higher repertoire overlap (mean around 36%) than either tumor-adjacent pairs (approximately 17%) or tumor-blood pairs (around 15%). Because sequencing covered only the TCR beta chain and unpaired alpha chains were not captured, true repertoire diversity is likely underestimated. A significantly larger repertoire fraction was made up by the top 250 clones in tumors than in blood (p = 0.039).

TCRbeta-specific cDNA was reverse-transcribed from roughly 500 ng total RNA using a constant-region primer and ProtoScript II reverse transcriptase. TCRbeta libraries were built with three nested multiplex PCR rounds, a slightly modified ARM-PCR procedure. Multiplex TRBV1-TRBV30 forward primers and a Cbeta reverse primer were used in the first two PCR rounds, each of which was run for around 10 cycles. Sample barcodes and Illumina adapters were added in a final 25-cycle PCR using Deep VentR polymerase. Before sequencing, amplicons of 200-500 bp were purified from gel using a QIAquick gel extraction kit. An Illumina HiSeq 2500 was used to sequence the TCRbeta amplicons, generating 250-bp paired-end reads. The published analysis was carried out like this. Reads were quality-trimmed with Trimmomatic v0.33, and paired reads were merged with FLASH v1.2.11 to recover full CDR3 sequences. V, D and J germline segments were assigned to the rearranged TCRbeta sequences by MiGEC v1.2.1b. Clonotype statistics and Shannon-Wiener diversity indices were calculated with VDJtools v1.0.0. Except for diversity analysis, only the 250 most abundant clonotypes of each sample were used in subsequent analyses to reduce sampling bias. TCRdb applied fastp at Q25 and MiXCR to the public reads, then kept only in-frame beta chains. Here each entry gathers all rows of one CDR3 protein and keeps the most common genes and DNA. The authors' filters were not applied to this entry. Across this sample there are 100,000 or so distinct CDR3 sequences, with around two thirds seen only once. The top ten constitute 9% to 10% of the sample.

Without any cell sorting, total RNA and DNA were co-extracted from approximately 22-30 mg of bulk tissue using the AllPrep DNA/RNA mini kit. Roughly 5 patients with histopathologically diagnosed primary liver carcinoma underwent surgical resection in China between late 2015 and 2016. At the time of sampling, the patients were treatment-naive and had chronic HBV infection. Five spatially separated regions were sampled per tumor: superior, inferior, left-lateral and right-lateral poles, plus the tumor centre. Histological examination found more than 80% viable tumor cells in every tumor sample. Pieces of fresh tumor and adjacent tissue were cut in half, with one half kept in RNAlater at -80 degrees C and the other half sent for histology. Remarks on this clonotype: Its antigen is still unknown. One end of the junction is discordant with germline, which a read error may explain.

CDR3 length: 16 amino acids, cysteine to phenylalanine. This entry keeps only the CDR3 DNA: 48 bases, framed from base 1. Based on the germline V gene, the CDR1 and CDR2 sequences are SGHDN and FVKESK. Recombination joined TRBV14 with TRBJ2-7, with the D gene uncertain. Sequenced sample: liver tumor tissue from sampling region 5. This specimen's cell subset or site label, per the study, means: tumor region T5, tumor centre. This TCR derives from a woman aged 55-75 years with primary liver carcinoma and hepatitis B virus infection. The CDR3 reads CVSSPRKGISRSEQYF. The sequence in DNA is TGTGTCAGCAGCCCGAGAAAGGGTATTTCGAGAAGCGAGCAGTACTTC.